This T cell receptor beta chain was profiled in a study of PD-1 blockade in classical Hodgkin lymphoma. The method was immunoSEQ multiplex PCR; TCRdb's version includes in-frame clones alone and lacks a portion of them. Here the sample spans about 94,000 clones, nearly 90% being singletons. Notes on the study in general: Baseline diversity resembling that of newly diagnosed patients was seen in complete responders.

On this clone itself: The antigen is unknown.

Germline lookup yields CDR1 MNHNS and CDR2 SASEGT. CDR3 length: 15 residues. V gave up 8 bases and J gave up 10 bases, with 26 bases separating them. Following autologous stem cell transplantation, relapse occurred in every patient, and exposure to brentuximab vedotin varied. Best responses fell into complete response, partial response or progressive disease. This TCR was sampled from a human donor with classical Hodgkin lymphoma. This chain uses TRBV6-1 with TRBJ1-2; D unresolved. The sequences come from peripheral blood mononuclear cells (PBMCs), collected before the second cycle of nivolumab. The CDR3 sequence: CASVSQRLSPIYYTF. The CDR3 DNA reads TGTGCCAGCGTCAGCCAGCGTTTATCCCCGATTTACTACACCTTC.